Listed here are 29 T cell receptor beta chains from one sample, sequenced in a study of shared clonotypes between healthy human individuals. In the naive CD8 group, cells lacked CD45RO and were positively selected for CCR7, so terminally differentiated effector memory CD45RA+ cells were left out. Method: immunoSEQ multiplex PCR; TCRdb's copy keeps in-frame clones and lacks some. Of roughly 810,000 clones listed, approximately 97% are singletons. Sequencing was carried out using naive CD8+ T cells sorted from blood. The receptors stem from a man aged 30 to 39 in good health.

V gene TRBV10-1 combines with J gene TRBJ2-1, with no clear D. Germline CDR1 and CDR2: WNHNN and SYGVQD (reference sequence). V was trimmed by 0 bases and J by 8 bases, leaving 20 bases between them. The CDR3 spans 17 residues. DNA of the CDR3: TGCGCCAGCAGTGAGTCGGCCACCCCCGGGTTAGGCGATGAGCAGTTCTTC. As protein: CASSESATPGLGDEQFF.

Concerning this clone itself: Other DNA sequences in the sample encode the same CDR3. The chain carries TRBV5-1 and TRBJ2-2; 7 positions agree with TRBD2. This CDR3 region has 15 residues. Germline CDR1 is SGHRS and CDR2 is YFSETQ. V lost 3 bases, J lost 2 bases, and 4 bases stayed unmatched. In nucleotides, the CDR3 is TGCGCCAGCAGCTCCGGGACTACTAACACCGGGGAGCTGTTTTTT. The encoded protein is CASSSGTTNTGELFF.

The genes are TRBV4-1 and TRBJ2-7, with D perhaps TRBD1 (6 bases). Trimming took 2 bases from V and 3 from J, leaving 14 bases between them. CDR1 is MGHRA, CDR2 YSYEKL, per germline. This CDR3 has 15 amino acids. CDR3 coding DNA: TGCGCCAGCAGCCAACTGACAGGAGGAGACTACGAGCAGTACTTC. Translated: CASSQLTGGDYEQYF.

The CDR3 region is CSVPGYTF. The CDR3 bases are TGCAGCGTTCCCGGCTACACCTTC. The V and J genes are TRBV29-1 and TRBJ1-2; D remains ambiguous. The CDR3 consists of 8 residues. The germline V and J ends were trimmed by 5 bases and 8 bases, with 3 bases remaining between them. From germline, CDR1 is SQVTM and CDR2 ANQGSEA.

The chain has TRBV28 and TRBJ2-7, with TRBD1 identical over 8 bases. The CDR3 loop spans 15 amino acids. CDR1 MDHEN and CDR2 SYDVKM come from the germline V gene. Unmatched junction bases numbered 6, after V lost 2 bases and J lost 3 bases. CDR3: CASSLGAGGFYEQYF. The CDR3 nucleotides read TGTGCCAGCAGTTTAGGGGCAGGGGGCTTCTACGAGCAGTACTTC.

V is TRBV4-3 and J is TRBJ2-3; 11 bases map to TRBD2. This CDR3 comprises 17 residues. Germline loops: CDR1 LGHNA, CDR2 YSLEER. V gave up 2 bases and J gave up 3 bases; unmatched junction bases: 7. CDR3 in DNA: TGCGCCAGCAGCCAAACCTTAGCGGGAGGGAGAACAGATACGCAGTATTTT. This codes for CASSQTLAGGRTDTQYF.

The CDR3 loop reads CSVSDRGLSNEKLFF. The CDR3 DNA reads as TGCAGCGTTTCGGACAGGGGGCTCTCTAATGAAAAACTGTTTTTT. The chain combines TRBV29-1 with TRBJ1-4, with 11 bases fitting TRBD1. The V and J ends lost 5 bases and 3 bases, in that order; junction bases with no gene match: 5. CDR3 length: 15 residues. The germline V gene encodes CDR1 SQVTM and CDR2 ANQGSEA.

This clone was detected once. The chain links TRBV11-2 to TRBJ2-7; perhaps TRBD2 as D (6 bases). Trimming removed 1 base from V and 5 bases from J, with 9 bases in between. The CDR3 has 13 residues. Looked up from germline, CDR1 is SGHAT and CDR2 is FQNNGV. The CDR3 coding sequence is TGTGCCAGCAGCTTAGCCCCGGGGGACGAGCAGTACTTC. Its protein is CASSLAPGDEQYF.

The rearrangement joins TRBV4-1 to TRBJ2-1; 12 bases map to TRBD1. The CDR3 sequence is 16 residues long. Germline V gene sequence: CDR1 MGHRA, CDR2 YSYEKL. V shed 3 bases, J shed 8 bases, and the junction held 8 bases outside the gene matches. CDR3 nucleotides: TGCGCCAGCAGCCATTTGGGACAGGGGGCTTTGGATGAGCAGTTCTTC. Residues: CASSHLGQGALDEQFF.

This rearrangement joins TRBV7-3 to TRBJ2-1; D is unclear. Trimming left V 5 bases short and J 2 bases short, with 7 bases between. The CDR3 loop spans 13 amino acids. CDR1 SGHTA and CDR2 FQGTGA come from the germline V gene. The CDR3 coding sequence is TGTGCCAGCAGCCCCAGTACCTACAATGAGCAGTTCTTC. Protein product: CASSPSTYNEQFF.

The chain couples TRBV27 to TRBJ2-1; unclear D gene. There are 12 residues in the CDR3. Trimming pared 5 bases from V and 8 bases from J, leaving 10 bases between. The germline CDR1 and CDR2 sequences are MNHEY and SMNVEV (reference sequence). The CDR3 DNA is TGTGCCAGCAGTGAGACCGCGGATGAGCAGTTCTTC. Amino acid sequence: CASSETADEQFF.

The genes are TRBV5-1 and TRBJ2-1; D may correspond to TRBD1 or TRBD2 (5 bases each). Looked up from germline, CDR1 is SGHRS and CDR2 is YFSETQ. The CDR3 extends over 16 amino acids. The ends were cut back, 1 base at V and 0 bases at J, with 11 bases in the middle. The CDR3 loop is CASSLRDASSYNEQFF. Here the CDR3 DNA reads TGCGCCAGCAGCTTGAGGGACGCGAGCTCCTACAATGAGCAGTTCTTC.

Regarding this clone: At the DNA level, this CDR3 is encoded by other sequences in the same sample as well. This rearrangement joins TRBV7-9 to TRBJ2-7; unclear D gene. Germline V gene lookup returns CDR1 SEHNR and CDR2 FQNEAQ (reference sequence). Trimming removed 1 base from V and 3 bases from J, with 4 bases in between. The CDR3 spans 12 residues. The CDR3, as DNA: TGTGCCAGCAGCTTAGGTTTCTACGAGCAGTACTTC. Translation gives CASSLGFYEQYF.

The chain employs TRBV5-5 and TRBJ2-1, with D possibly being TRBD2 (5 bases). The germline CDR1 and CDR2 sequences are SGHKS and YYEKEE (reference sequence). The CDR3 covers 12 residues. Trimming pared 1 base from V and 8 bases from J, leaving 7 bases between. Here the CDR3 reads CASSLMGDEQFF. The CDR3 DNA is TGTGCCAGCAGCTTGATGGGAGATGAGCAGTTCTTC.

This clone was seen a single time. The chain couples TRBV28 to TRBJ1-2; D is perhaps TRBD1 (5 bases). The V end lost 5 bases, the J end lost 7 bases, and 14 bases lay between the germline ends. Per germline, CDR1 MDHEN and CDR2 SYDVKM. The CDR3 length is 13 residues. This chain's CDR3 is CASSIQRTSGYTF. For the CDR3, the DNA is TGTGCCAGCAGTATCCAACGGACATCTGGCTACACCTTC.

V usage is TRBV9 and J usage is TRBJ2-2; the match to TRBD2 covers 11 bases. With 4 bases clipped from V and 9 bases from J, the junction kept 20 bases outside the gene matches. This CDR3 is 19 amino acids long. Germline assignment: CDR1 SGDLS and CDR2 YYNGEE. The CDR3 is CASSPSLLVGTSGRRELFF. As DNA, the CDR3 is TGTGCCAGCAGCCCGTCCCTTTTGGTTGGAACTAGCGGGAGACGGGAGCTGTTTTTT.

V is TRBV2 and J is TRBJ2-1; D possibly corresponds to TRBD1 (7 bases). This CDR3 has 16 amino acids. In germline, CDR1 is SNHLY, CDR2 FYNNEI. The V end was cut by 8 bases, the J end by 3 bases, with 20 bases between. CDR3 residues: CASGGFDRDHYNEQFF. In DNA form, the CDR3 reads TGTGCCAGCGGGGGGTTTGACAGGGACCACTACAATGAGCAGTTCTTC.

The gene calls are TRBV11-2 and TRBJ2-7, with D uncertain. The CDR3 totals 14 residues. V lost 1 base and J 6 bases, leaving 13 bases between the germline ends. CDR1 is SGHAT, CDR2 FQNNGV, per germline. The CDR3 nucleotides are TGTGCCAGCAGCTTAGGGGTCGGATTCCTCGAGCAGTACTTC. Residues: CASSLGVGFLEQYF.

The chain uses TRBV15 and TRBJ1-2; 7 bases align to TRBD1. The CDR3 is 13 residues long. Germline V gives CDR1 LNHNV, CDR2 YYDKDF (reference sequence). V trimming: 4 bases; J trimming: 4 bases; junction bases outside the gene matches: 3. CDR3 sequence reads: CATSIGTVYGYTF. The DNA for the CDR3 is TGTGCCACCAGCATTGGGACAGTCTATGGCTACACCTTC. The full variable domain, in which reference TRBV15 and TRBJ1-2 provide the parts outside the CDR3, is DAMVIQNPRYQVTQFGKPVTLSCSQTLNHNVMYWYQQKSSQAPKLLFHYYDKDFNNEADTPDNFQSRRPNTSFCFLDIRSPGLGDTAMYLCATSIGTVYGYTFGSGTRLTVV.

This clone was observed a single time. The chain is built from TRBV4-1 and TRBJ2-7; 13 bases align to TRBD2. V shed 5 bases, J shed 6 bases, and the junction held 10 bases outside the gene matches. CDR1 and CDR2 from the germline V gene are MGHRA and YSYEKL. This CDR3 has 16 amino acids. Here the CDR3 reads CASSKGTSGMLVEQYF. CDR3 DNA sequence: TGCGCCAGCAGCAAGGGGACTAGCGGGATGTTGGTCGAGCAGTACTTC.

The genes are TRBV27 and TRBJ1-2, with 7 bases aligning to TRBD1. CDR1 is MNHEY, CDR2 SMNVEV, per germline (reference sequence). V was clipped by 3 bases and J by 8 bases; unmatched bases: 12. This CDR3 has 15 amino acids. This CDR3 reads CASSFIEGASRGYTF. CDR3 in DNA: TGTGCCAGCAGTTTCATCGAGGGGGCCTCACGGGGCTACACCTTC.

The chain has TRBV10-3 and TRBJ2-1; 7 bases map to TRBD2. J gave up 6 bases and V 0 bases, and 8 bases lay outside the gene matches. Germline CDR1 is ENHRY and CDR2 is SYGVKD. The CDR3 has 16 residues. The CDR3 DNA is TGTGCCATCAGTGAGTCGGCGGGAGTTATCATCAATGAGCAGTTCTTC. Translating gives CAISESAGVIINEQFF.

The chain couples TRBV5-4 to TRBJ2-7; D is perhaps TRBD1 or TRBD2 (5 bases each). This CDR3 is 13 amino acids long. Germline lookup yields CDR1 SGHNT and CDR2 YYREEE (reference sequence). Trimming left V 5 bases short and J 0 bases short, with 9 bases between. CDR3 in amino acids: CASRSGSSYEQYF. CDR3 nucleotides: TGTGCCAGCAGATCAGGGAGCTCCTACGAGCAGTACTTC.

V is TRBV5-5 and J is TRBJ2-2; D is unresolved. CDR1 is SGHKS, CDR2 YYEKEE, per germline (reference sequence). V lost 7 bases, J lost 3 bases, and 19 bases lay in between. This CDR3 is 16 amino acids long. The CDR3 DNA follows: TGTGCCAGCCTTCCTGGGGTGGGGTTATACACCGGGGAGCTGTTTTTT. This encodes CASLPGVGLYTGELFF.

The J gene is TRBJ2-3, the V gene TRBV27; 11 bases line up with TRBD1. This CDR3 has 19 residues. With 5 bases clipped from V and 3 bases from J, the junction kept 16 bases outside the gene matches. The germline V gene has CDR1 MNHEY and CDR2 SMNVEV (reference sequence). CDR3 sequence (DNA): TGTGCCAGCAGTACGGGACAGGGGGATAATGCAGGCATAACAGATACGCAGTATTTT. This encodes CASSTGQGDNAGITDTQYF.

The V gene is TRBV7-8, the J gene TRBJ2-7; D gene uncertain. Trimming shortened V by 5 bases and J by 4 bases, and 12 bases separated the two germline ends. Germline CDR1 is SGHVS and CDR2 is FQNEAQ. The CDR3 is 13 residues long. CDR3 coding DNA: TGTGCCAGCAGCCCCACAACAATTTACGAGCAGTACTTC. This encodes CASSPTTIYEQYF.

The rearrangement links TRBV16 to TRBJ2-1; D remains unclear. Germline V gene lookup returns CDR1 KGHSY and CDR2 FQNENV. With 0 bases removed from V and 4 bases from J, the gap between germline ends came to 4 bases. This CDR3 is built from 13 residues. CDR3 loop: CASSQSSYNEQFF. The CDR3 region has the DNA TGTGCCAGCAGCCAATCCAGTTACAATGAGCAGTTCTTC.

The CDR3, as DNA: TGTGCCAGCAGCTTAGGGCTAGCGGAGTCCTACGAGCAGTACTTC. Its translation is CASSLGLAESYEQYF. V gene TRBV7-8 combines with J gene TRBJ2-7; 7 bases agree with TRBD2. The CDR3 runs 15 residues. In germline, CDR1 is SGHVS, CDR2 FQNEAQ. J was trimmed by 1 base and V by 1 base; bases with no gene match: 4.

The chain carries TRBV5-6 and TRBJ1-2; D not certain. This CDR3 has 13 residues. The germline gives CDR1 SGHDT, CDR2 YYEEEE. The ends were cut back, 4 bases at V and 1 base at J, with 8 bases in the middle. CDR3 sequence (DNA): TGTGCCAGCAGCACGACAAATAACTATGGCTACACCTTC. Translating gives CASSTTNNYGYTF. Looking up the rest from reference TRBV5-6 and TRBJ1-2 gives the full variable domain: DAGVTQSPTHLIKTRGQQVTLRCSPKSGHDTVSWYQQALGQGPQFIFQYYEEEERQRGNFPDRFSGHQFPNYSSELNVNALLLGDSALYLCASSTTNNYGYTFGSGTRLTVV.